Reported below is one T cell receptor beta chain. This specimen belongs to a study of blood T cell repertoires in COVID-19. Study as a whole: Acute and convalescent COVID-19 specimens originated in the United States, Italy and Spain.

Assay: immunoSEQ multiplex PCR; the TCRdb copy retains only in-frame clones and omits some. Among 140,000 or so clones listed, about 87% were seen once. Trimming removed 1 base from V and 8 bases from J, with 23 bases in between. The CDR3 runs to 17 residues. CDR1 is SGHVS and CDR2 is FNYEAQ in the germline V gene. Input material: peripheral blood. The chain carries TRBV7-6 and TRBJ1-2; no firm D call. The source of this sequence is a human donor with COVID-19, enrolled during active disease. The donor label of this sample is uncertain. CDR3 loop: CASSLDPGNSPVGGYTF. CDR3 sequence (DNA): TGTGCCAGCAGCTTAGATCCAGGAAACAGTCCTGTCGGAGGCTACACCTTC.